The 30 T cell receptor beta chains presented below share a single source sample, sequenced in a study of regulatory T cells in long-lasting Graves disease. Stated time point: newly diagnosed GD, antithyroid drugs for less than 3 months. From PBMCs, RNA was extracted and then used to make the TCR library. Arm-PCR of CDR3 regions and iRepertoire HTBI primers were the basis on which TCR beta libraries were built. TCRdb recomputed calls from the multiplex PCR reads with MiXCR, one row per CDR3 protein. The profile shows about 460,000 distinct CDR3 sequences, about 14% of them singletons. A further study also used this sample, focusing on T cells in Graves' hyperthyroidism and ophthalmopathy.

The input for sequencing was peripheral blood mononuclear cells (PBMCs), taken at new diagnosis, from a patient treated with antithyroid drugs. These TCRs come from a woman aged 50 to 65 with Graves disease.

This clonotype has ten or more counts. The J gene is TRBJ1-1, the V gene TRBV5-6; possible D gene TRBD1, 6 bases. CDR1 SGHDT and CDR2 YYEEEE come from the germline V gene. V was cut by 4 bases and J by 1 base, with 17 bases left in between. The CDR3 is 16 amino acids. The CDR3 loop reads CASSKGVLGPNTEAFF. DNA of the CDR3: TGTGCCAGCAGCAAGGGGGTTTTGGGGCCGAACACTGAAGCTTTCTTT.

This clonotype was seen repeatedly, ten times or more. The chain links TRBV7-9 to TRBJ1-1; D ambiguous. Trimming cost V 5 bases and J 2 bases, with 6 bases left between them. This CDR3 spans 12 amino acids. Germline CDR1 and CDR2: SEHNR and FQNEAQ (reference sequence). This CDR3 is CASSHKNTEAFF. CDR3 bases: TGTGCCAGCAGCCACAAAAACACTGAAGCTTTCTTT. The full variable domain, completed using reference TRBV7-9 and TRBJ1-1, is DTGVSQNPRHKITKRGQNVTFRCDPISEHNRLYWYRQTLGQGPEFLTYFQNEAQLEKSRLLSDRFSAERPKGSFSTLEIQRTEQGDSAMYLCASSHKNTEAFFGQGTRLTVV.

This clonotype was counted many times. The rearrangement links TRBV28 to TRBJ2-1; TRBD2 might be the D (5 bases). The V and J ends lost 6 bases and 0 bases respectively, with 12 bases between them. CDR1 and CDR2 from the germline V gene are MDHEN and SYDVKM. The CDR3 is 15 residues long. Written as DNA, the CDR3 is TGTGCCAGCAGCCTGGGAGTTAGCTCCTACAATGAGCAGTTCTTC. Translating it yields CASSLGVSSYNEQFF.

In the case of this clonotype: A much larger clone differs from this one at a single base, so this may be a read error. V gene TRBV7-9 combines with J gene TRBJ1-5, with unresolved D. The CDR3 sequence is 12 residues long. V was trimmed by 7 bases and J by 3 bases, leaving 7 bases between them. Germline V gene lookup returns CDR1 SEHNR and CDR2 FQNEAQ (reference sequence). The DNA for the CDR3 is TGTGCCAGCACCAATAACAATCAGCCCCAGCATTTT. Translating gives CASTNNNQPQHF. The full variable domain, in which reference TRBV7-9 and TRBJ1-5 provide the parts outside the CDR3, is DTGVSQNPRHKITKRGQNVTFRCDPISEHNRLYWYRQTLGQGPEFLTYFQNEAQLEKSRLLSDRFSAERPKGSFSTLEIQRTEQGDSAMYLCASTNNNQPQHFGDGTRLSIL.

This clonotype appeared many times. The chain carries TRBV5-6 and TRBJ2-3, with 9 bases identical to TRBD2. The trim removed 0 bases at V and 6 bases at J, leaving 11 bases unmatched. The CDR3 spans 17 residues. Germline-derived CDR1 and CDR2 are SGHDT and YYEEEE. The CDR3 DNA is TGTGCCAGCAGCTTGGCCATTCAAGCGGGAGGAGACGATACGCAGTATTTT. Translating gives CASSLAIQAGGDDTQYF. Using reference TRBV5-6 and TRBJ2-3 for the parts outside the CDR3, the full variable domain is DAGVTQSPTHLIKTRGQQVTLRCSPKSGHDTVSWYQQALGQGPQFIFQYYEEEERQRGNFPDRFSGHQFPNYSSELNVNALLLGDSALYLCASSLAIQAGGDDTQYFGPGTRLTVL.

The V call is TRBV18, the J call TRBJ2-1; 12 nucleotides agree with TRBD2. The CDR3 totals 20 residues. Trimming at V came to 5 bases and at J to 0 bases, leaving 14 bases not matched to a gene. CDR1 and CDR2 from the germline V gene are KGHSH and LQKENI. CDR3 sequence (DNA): TGTGCCAGCTCAGATCCCGGACTAGCGGGAATGTGGGGCTCCTACAATGAGCAGTTCTTC. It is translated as CASSDPGLAGMWGSYNEQFF.

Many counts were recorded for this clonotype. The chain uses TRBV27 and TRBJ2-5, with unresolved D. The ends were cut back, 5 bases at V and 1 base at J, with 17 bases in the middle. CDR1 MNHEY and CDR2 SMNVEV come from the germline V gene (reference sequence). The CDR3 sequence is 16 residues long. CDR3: CASSPLPLEIQETQYF. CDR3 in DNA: TGTGCCAGCAGTCCATTACCCCTAGAGATCCAAGAGACCCAGTACTTC.

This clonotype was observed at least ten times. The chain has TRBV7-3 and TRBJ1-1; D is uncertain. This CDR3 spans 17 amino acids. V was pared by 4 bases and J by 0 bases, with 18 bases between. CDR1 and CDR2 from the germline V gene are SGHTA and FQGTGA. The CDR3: CASSSPDGDIMNTEAFF. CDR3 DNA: TGTGCCAGCAGCTCCCCCGATGGGGATATTATGAACACTGAAGCTTTCTTT.

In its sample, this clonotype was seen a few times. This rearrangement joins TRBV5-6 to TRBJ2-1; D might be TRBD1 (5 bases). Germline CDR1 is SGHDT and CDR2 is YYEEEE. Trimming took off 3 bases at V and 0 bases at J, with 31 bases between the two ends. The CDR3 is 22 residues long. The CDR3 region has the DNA TGTGCCAGCAGCTCGCTTGTAGACAGACCCGGAACTAAATACCGCTCCTACAATGAGCAGTTCTTC. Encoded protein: CASSSLVDRPGTKYRSYNEQFF.

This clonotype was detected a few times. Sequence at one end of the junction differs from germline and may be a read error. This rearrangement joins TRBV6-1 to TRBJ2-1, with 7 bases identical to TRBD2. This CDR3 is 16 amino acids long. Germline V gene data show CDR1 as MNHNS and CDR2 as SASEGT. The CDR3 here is CASSESGGPGYNEQFF. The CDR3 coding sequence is TGCGCCAGCAGTGAGTCGGGGGGACCGGGTTACAATGAGCAGTTCTTC.

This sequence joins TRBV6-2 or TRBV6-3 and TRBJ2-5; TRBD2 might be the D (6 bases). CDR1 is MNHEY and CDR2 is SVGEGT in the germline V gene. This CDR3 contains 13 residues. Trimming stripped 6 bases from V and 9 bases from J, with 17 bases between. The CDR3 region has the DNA TGTGCCAGCAGCCCACGGGGCGGGGAGGCCCAGTACTTC. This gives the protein CASSPRGGEAQYF.

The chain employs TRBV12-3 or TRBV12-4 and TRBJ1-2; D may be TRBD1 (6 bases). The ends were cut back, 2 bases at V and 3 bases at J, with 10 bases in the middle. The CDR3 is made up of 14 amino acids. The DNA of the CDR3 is TGTGCCAGCAGTTTACAGGGGCTAGACTATGGCTACACCTTC. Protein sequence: CASSLQGLDYGYTF.

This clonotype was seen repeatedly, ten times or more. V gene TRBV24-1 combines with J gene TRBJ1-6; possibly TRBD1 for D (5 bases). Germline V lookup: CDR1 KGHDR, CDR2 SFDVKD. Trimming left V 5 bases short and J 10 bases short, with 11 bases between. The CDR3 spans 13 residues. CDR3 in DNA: TGTGCCACCAGTGCGGACACTCAGTCACCCCTCCACTTT. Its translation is CATSADTQSPLHF.

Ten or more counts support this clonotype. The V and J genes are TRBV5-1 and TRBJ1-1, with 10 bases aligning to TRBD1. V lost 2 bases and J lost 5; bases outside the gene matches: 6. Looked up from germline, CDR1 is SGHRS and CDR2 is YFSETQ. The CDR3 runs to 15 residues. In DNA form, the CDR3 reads TGCGCCAGCAGCTTTACCGGGACAGGGGAGACTGAAGCTTTCTTT. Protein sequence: CASSFTGTGETEAFF.

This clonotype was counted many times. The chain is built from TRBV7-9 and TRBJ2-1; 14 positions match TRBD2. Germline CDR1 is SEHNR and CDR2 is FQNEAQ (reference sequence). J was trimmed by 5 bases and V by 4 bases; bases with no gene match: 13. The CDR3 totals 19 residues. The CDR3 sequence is CASSSKRLAGGPGDNEQFF. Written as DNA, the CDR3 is TGTGCCAGCAGCTCGAAAAGACTAGCGGGAGGGCCGGGGGACAATGAGCAGTTCTTC.

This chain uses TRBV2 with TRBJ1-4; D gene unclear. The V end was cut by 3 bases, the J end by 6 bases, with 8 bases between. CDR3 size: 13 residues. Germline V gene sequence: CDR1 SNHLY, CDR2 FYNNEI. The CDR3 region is CASSDGSHEKLFF. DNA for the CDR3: TGTGCCAGCAGTGACGGGAGTCATGAAAAACTGTTTTTT.

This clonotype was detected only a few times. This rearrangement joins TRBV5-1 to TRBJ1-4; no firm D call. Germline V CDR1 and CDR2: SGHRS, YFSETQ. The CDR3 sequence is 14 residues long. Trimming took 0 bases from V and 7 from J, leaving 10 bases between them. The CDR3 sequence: CASSLGFGGEKLFF. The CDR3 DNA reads TGCGCCAGCAGCTTGGGCTTCGGAGGTGAAAAACTGTTTTTT.

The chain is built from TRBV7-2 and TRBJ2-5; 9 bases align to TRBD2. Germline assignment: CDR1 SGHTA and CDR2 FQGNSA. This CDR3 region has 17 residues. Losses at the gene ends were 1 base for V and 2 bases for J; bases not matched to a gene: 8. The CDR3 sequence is CASSLDVSSGEQETQYF. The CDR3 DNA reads TGTGCCAGCAGCTTAGACGTTTCTAGCGGGGAACAAGAGACCCAGTACTTC.

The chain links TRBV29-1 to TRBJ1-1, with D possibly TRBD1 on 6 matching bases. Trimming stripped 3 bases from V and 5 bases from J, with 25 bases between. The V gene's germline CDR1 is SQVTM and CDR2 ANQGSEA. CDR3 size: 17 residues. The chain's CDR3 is CSVEGSDEGHPGTEAFF. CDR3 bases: TGCAGCGTTGAGGGGTCCGATGAGGGACATCCTGGTACTGAAGCTTTCTTT.

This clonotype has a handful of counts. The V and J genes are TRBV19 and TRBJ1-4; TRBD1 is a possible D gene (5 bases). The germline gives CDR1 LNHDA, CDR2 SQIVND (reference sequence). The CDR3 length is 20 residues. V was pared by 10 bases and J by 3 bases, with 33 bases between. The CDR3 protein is CAIPGRGRLIEDLPNEKLFF. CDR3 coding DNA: TGTGCCATACCGGGACGAGGACGATTAATCGAGGATCTCCCTAATGAAAAACTGTTTTTT. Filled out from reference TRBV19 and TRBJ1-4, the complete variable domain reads DGGITQSPKYLFRKEGQNVTLSCEQNLNHDAMYWYRQDPGQGLRLIYYSQIVNDFQKGDIAEGYSVSREKKESFPLTVTSAQKNPTAFYLCAIPGRGRLIEDLPNEKLFFGSGTQLSVL.

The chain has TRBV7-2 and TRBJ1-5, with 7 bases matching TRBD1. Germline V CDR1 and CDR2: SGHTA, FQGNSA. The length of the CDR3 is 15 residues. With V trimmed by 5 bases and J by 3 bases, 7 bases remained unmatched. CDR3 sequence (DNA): TGTGCCAGCAGCACAGAGACAGGGATCAATCAGCCCCAGCATTTT. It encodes CASSTETGINQPQHF.

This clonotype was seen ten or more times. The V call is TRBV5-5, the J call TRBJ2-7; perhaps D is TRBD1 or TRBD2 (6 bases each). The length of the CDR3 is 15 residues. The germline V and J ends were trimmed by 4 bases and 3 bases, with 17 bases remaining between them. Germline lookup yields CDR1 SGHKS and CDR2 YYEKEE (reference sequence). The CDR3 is CASSPTGQGGYEQYF. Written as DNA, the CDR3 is TGTGCCAGCAGCCCCACAGGGCAGGGAGGCTACGAGCAGTACTTC. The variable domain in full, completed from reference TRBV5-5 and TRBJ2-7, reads DAGVTQSPTHLIKTRGQQVTLRCSPISGHKSVSWYQQVLGQGPQFIFQYYEKEERGRGNFPDRFSARQFPNYSSELNVNALLLGDSALYLCASSPTGQGGYEQYFGPGTRLTVT.

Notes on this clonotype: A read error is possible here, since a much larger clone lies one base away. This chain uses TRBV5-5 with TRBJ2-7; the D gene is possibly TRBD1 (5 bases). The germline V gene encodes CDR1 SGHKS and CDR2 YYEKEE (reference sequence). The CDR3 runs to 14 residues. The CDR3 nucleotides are TGTGCCAGCAGCTACTGGACACCGACCTACGAGCGGTACTTC. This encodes CASSYWTPTYERYF.

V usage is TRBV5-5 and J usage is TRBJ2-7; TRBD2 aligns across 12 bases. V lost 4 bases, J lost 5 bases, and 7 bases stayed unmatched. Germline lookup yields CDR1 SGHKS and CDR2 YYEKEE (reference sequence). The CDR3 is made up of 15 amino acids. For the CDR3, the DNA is TGTGCCAGCAGCGGGGGACTAGCGGGTATGGACGAGCAGTACTTC. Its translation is CASSGGLAGMDEQYF.

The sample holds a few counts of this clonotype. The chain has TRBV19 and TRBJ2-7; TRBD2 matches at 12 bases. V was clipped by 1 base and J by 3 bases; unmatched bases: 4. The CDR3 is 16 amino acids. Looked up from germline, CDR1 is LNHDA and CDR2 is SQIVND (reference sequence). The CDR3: CASSIAGTSGFYEQYF. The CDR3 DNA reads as TGTGCCAGTAGTATAGCTGGGACTAGCGGGTTCTACGAGCAGTACTTC. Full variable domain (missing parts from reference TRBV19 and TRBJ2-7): DGGITQSPKYLFRKEGQNVTLSCEQNLNHDAMYWYRQDPGQGLRLIYYSQIVNDFQKGDIAEGYSVSREKKESFPLTVTSAQKNPTAFYLCASSIAGTSGFYEQYFGPGTRLTVT.

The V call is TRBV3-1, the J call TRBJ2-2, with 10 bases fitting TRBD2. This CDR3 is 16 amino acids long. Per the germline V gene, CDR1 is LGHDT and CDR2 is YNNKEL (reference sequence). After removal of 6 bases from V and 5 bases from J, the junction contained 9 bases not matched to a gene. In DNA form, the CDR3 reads TGTGCCAGCAGGGAAAGCGGGAGGGCCTTGACCGGGGAGCTGTTTTTT. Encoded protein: CASRESGRALTGELFF.

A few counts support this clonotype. CDR3 coding DNA: TGCGCCAGCAGCTGGTGGTCCTACAATGAGCAGTTCTTC. Its protein is CASSWWSYNEQFF. This chain uses TRBV5-1 with TRBJ2-1; no clear D. V lost 3 bases and J 1 base, leaving 5 bases between the germline ends. This CDR3 spans 13 amino acids. Germline CDR1 SGHRS, CDR2 YFSETQ.

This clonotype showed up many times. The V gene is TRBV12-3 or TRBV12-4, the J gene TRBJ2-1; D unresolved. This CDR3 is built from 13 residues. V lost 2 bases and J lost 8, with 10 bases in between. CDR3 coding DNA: TGTGCCAGCAGTTTACCCATATTCGATGAGCAGTTCTTC. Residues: CASSLPIFDEQFF.

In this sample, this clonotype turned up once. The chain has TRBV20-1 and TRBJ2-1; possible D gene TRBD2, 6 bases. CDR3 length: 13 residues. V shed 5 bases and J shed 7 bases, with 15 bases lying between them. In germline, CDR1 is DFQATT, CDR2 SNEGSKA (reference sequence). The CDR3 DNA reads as TGCAGTGCTTACAGCGGGCGGGTGAATGAGCAGTTCTTC. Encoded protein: CSAYSGRVNEQFF.

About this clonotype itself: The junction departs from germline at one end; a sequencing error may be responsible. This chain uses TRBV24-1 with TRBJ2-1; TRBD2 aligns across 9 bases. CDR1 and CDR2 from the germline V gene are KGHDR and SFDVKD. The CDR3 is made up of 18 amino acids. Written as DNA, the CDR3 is TGTGCCACCAGTGCCTCGGGACTAGCTGTGAGCTCCTACAATGAGCAGTTATTC. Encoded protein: CATSASGLAVSSYNEQLF.